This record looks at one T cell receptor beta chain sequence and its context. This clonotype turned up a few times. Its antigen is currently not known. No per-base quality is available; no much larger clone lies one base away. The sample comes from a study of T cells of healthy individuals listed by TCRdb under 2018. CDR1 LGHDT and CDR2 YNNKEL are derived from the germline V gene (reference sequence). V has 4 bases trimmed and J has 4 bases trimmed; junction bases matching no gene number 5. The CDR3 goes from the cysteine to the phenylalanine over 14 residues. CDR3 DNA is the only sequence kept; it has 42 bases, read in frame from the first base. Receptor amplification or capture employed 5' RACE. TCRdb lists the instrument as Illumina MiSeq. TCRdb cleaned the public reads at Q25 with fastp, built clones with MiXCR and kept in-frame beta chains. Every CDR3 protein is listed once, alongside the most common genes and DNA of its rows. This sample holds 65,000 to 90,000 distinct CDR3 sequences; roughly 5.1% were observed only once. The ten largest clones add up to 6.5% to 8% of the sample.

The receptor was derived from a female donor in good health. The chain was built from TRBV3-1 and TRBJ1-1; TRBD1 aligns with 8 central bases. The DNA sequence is TGTGCCAGCAGCCCGGAGCAGGGGGCCACTGAAGCTTTCTTT. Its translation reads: CASSPEQGATEAFF.